This T cell receptor beta chain stems from a study of technical replicates of blood from a handful of donors (dated by TCRdb to about 2017). V drops 5 bases and J drops 4 bases, leaving 11 bases in between. Inclusive of the bounding cysteine and phenylalanine, the CDR3 is 13 residues long. Only CDR3 DNA is held: 39 bases, read in frame from base 1. For CDR1 and CDR2, the germline V gene (reference sequence) lists LNHDA and SQIVND. Libraries came from the immunoSEQ multiplex PCR assay. What TCRdb holds here is the immuneACCESS table cut down to in-frame rearrangements. Part of the clones is not present; checked against another copy, under half of the missing clones reflect an unresolved V gene, and the others are unexplained. This sample gives 55,000 to 80,000 clones in total; approximately 96% of them show up just once. The leading ten clones occupy 0.2% to 0.25% of the sample. Comment on this clone: Its target antigen remains unknown. Base qualities are not provided; no much larger clone lies one nucleotide away.

The chain is assembled from TRBV19 and TRBJ1-2, and perhaps TRBD1 as D gene, on 5 matching bases. The origin of this receptor is a human donor in good health. Sequenced material: T cells isolated from PBMCs. The CDR3 region has the sequence CASSDSQAYGYTF. At the DNA level, the sequence is TGTGCCAGTAGTGACAGCCAGGCCTATGGCTACACCTTC.